This TCR beta chain was sequenced during a study of T cell responses to AZD1222 COVID-19 vaccine. The study, taken as a whole, reports: Donor demographics were predominantly white British with a female majority; clonal diversity may be underestimated. In the spike-specific TCR repertoire, nearly half reportedly target unmutated variant regions.

Sequencing used immunoSEQ multiplex PCR; TCRdb keeps in-frame clones, though not all of them. This sample carries over 120,000 clones, over 85% of them seen once, and the ten largest clones take roughly 1.7%. About this clone itself: The target antigen is unknown.

The V end was cut by 7 bases, the J end by 0 bases, with 7 bases between. This CDR3 spans 12 amino acids. Germline loops: CDR1 SNHLY, CDR2 FYNNEI. This TCR came from an adult who received the AZD1222 COVID-19 vaccine. J is TRBJ2-7 and V is TRBV2; D unclear. The material was peripheral blood, obtained 28 days after the second AZD1222 dose. The CDR3 loop reads CASTLPSYEQYF. Written as DNA, the CDR3 is TGTGCCAGCACCTTACCCTCCTACGAGCAGTACTTC. Based on the CDR3 plus reference TRBV2 and TRBJ2-7, the full variable domain is EPEVTQTPSHQVTQMGQEVILRCVPISNHLYFYWYRQILGQKVEFLVSFYNNEISEKSEIFDDQFSVERPDGSNFTLKIRSTKLEDSAMYFCASTLPSYEQYFGPGTRLTVT.